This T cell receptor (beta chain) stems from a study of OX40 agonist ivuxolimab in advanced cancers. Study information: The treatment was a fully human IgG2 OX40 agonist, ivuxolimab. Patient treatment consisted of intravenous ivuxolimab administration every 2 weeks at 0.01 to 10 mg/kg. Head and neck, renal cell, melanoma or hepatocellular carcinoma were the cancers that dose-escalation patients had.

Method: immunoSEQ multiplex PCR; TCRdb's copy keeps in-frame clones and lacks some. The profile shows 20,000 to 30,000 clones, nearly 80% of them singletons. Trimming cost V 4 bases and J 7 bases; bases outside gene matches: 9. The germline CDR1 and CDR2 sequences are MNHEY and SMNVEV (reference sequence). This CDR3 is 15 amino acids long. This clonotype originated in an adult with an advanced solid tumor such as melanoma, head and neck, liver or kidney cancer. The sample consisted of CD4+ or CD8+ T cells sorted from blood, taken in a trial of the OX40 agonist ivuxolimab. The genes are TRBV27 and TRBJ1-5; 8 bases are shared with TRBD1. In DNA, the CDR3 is TGTGCCAGCAGTTCCAGGGGGCCGGACCACCAGCCCCAGCATTTT. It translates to CASSSRGPDHQPQHF.